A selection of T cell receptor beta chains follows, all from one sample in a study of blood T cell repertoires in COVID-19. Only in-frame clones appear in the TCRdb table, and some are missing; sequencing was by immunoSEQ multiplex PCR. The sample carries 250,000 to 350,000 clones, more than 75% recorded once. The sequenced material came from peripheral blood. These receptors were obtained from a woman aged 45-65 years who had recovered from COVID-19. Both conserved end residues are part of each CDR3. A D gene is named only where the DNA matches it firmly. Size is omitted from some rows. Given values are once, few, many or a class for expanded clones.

TGTGCCAGCAGGGGACATTGGACAGTAATTCAGCCCCAGCATTTT,CASRGHWTVIQPQHF,TRBJ1-5,TRBV6-5,few,-
TGTGCCAGCAGCTTGGCAGTTATGAACACTGAAGCTTTCTTT,CASSLAVMNTEAFF,TRBJ1-1,TRBV7-6,few,-
TGTGCCAGCAGACCCGACAGAACTAATGAAAAACTGTTTTTT,CASRPDRTNEKLFF,TRBJ1-4,TRBV2,few,-
TGTGCCAGCAGCGTAGAAGGGGTAGAGACCCAGTACTTC,CASSVEGVETQYF,TRBJ2-5,TRBV9,-,-
TGTGCCACCAGCAGAGATACAGGTCCTAAGGAGCAGTACTTC,CATSRDTGPKEQYF,TRBJ2-7,TRBV15,-,-
TGTGCCACCAGCAACGGGGGGGTCGGACTAGCGGGAGACCCCTACGAGCAGTACTTC,CATSNGGVGLAGDPYEQYF,TRBJ2-7,TRBV15,-,TRBD2
TGTGCCAGCAGCTTACGAGAGGGCGAGCAGTACTTC,CASSLREGEQYF,TRBJ2-7,TRBV7-2,-,-
TGTGCCACCAGCAGTCCACAGGGGGCCTGGACTGAAGCTTTCTTT,CATSSPQGAWTEAFF,TRBJ1-1,TRBV15,-,TRBD1
TGTGCCAGCAACGGTCTACCGAACACTGAAGCTTTCTTT,CASNGLPNTEAFF,TRBJ1-1,TRBV2,-,-
TGTGCCAGCATACGGAGCACTAACTATGGCTACACCTTC,CASIRSTNYGYTF,TRBJ1-2,TRBV2,once,-
TGTGCCAGCAGAGGACAGGCTGCCTACGAGCAGTACTTC,CASRGQAAYEQYF,TRBJ2-7,TRBV6-5,-,TRBD1
TGTGCCAGCAGTTTGGGTAGCGCCAGTCGTTTCTCCTACGAGCAGTACTTC,CASSLGSASRFSYEQYF,TRBJ2-7,TRBV7-8,-,-
TGTGCCAGCAGCTTGCCCGGGCAGTACTTC,CASSLPGQYF,TRBJ2-7,TRBV5-8,once,-
TGTGCCAGCAGCGCTAGCGGGGGGTTCGACGAGCAGTACTTC,CASSASGGFDEQYF,TRBJ2-7,TRBV7-7,-,TRBD2
TGTGCCAGTAGTATGCGTCGGGGAGGATATTCGGGACCTCAGCCCCAGCATTTT,CASSMRRGGYSGPQPQHF,TRBJ1-5,TRBV19,-,-
TGTGCCAGCAGCACATTCGACGCGGGGGGCACAGATACGCAGTATTTT,CASSTFDAGGTDTQYF,TRBJ2-3,TRBV6-2/TRBV6-3,-,TRBD2
TGTGCCAGCAGCCCACTACGGGGGGAATTCCACTTC,CASSPLRGEFHF,TRBJ1-2,TRBV7-9,-,-
TGTGCCAGCACCTTTCCACGGACGGGCAGGGGAGAAGAGACCCAGTACTTC,CASTFPRTGRGEETQYF,TRBJ2-5,TRBV5-5,-,-
TGTGCCAGCAGGGGACAGGCCAGCTCCTACGAGCAGTACTTC,CASRGQASSYEQYF,TRBJ2-7,TRBV28,-,TRBD1
TGCGCCAGCAGCACGGGAGAACAAGAGACCCAGTACTTC,CASSTGEQETQYF,TRBJ2-5,TRBV5-1,-,-
TGTGCCAGTAGCGGAGGGTATCTTCTTGGCTACACCTTC,CASSGGYLLGYTF,TRBJ1-2,TRBV19,-,-
TGTGCCAGCTCACCCACCGGGACAGGGAATCAGCCCCAGCATTTT,CASSPTGTGNQPQHF,TRBJ1-5,TRBV18,-,TRBD1
TGTGCCAGCACCCTTGCGGGGTCTGGAAACACCATATATTTT,CASTLAGSGNTIYF,TRBJ1-3,TRBV28,few,-
TGTGCCAGCAGTACAGCTAACCGGCCCCAGCATTTT,CASSTANRPQHF,TRBJ1-5,TRBV28,-,-
TGTGCTAGTGGACTAGGGACAGACCAAGAGACCCAGTACTTC,CASGLGTDQETQYF,TRBJ2-5,TRBV12-5,-,TRBD1
TGTGCCAGCAGTTTAGGGAGATTGGAGACCCAGTACTTC,CASSLGRLETQYF,TRBJ2-5,TRBV28,-,-
TGTGCCAGCACGGGGGGCTCTGAAGCTTTCTTT,CASTGGSEAFF,TRBJ1-1,TRBV3-1/TRBV3-2,-,-
TGTGCCAGTAGAGGACTGGATGAAAAACTGTTTTTT,CASRGLDEKLFF,TRBJ1-4,TRBV19,-,-
TGTGCAAGCCTCCGGGAGGACAGAGCGAACACCGGGGAGCTGTTTTTT,CASLREDRANTGELFF,TRBJ2-2,TRBV12-2,-,-
TGTGCCAGCAGCGCGGGACAGGGAGACTATGGCTACACCTTC,CASSAGQGDYGYTF,TRBJ1-2,TRBV7-9,-,TRBD1
TGTGCCAGCTCACCAACAGGGTCAGGGAGCTCTGGAAACACCATATATTTT,CASSPTGSGSSGNTIYF,TRBJ1-3,TRBV18,-,-
TGTGCCAGCAGACGAGACACCCCCGAAGGAGCTTTCTTT,CASRRDTPEGAFF,TRBJ1-1,TRBV2,few,-
TGCGCCAGCAGCTTGCAGGGGGTAGGTGGCACAGATACGCAGTATTTT,CASSLQGVGGTDTQYF,TRBJ2-3,TRBV5-1,-,TRBD1
TGTGCCAGCAGTCGGACTAGCGGGAGTAGGACCGGGGAGCTGTTTTTT,CASSRTSGSRTGELFF,TRBJ2-2,TRBV7-9,-,TRBD2
TGTGCCATCAGACCGGGACAGGGGGCCGGCGGGGAGCTGTTTTTT,CAIRPGQGAGGELFF,TRBJ2-2,TRBV10-3,-,TRBD1
TGTGCCAGCTCACCTAGACCACAACAAACAGGTGAAGCTCTACAAGCTTTCTTT,CASSPRPQQTGEALQAFF,TRBJ1-1,TRBV18,-,-
TGTGCCAGCGGACTAGCCTACGAGCAGTACTTC,CASGLAYEQYF,TRBJ2-7,TRBV25-1,-,TRBD2
TGTGCCAGCAGTTACACCGGGGGGGAATCCGGGGAGCTGTTTTTT,CASSYTGGESGELFF,TRBJ2-2,TRBV6-6,-,TRBD2
TGTGCCAGCAGCCAAGTGGAGGCTTCACCCCTCCACTTT,CASSQVEASPLHF,TRBJ1-6,TRBV3-1/TRBV3-2,once,-
TGCGCCAGCAGCCAAGAGGGTGCAGGGGGCCGGTATGGCTACACCTTC,CASSQEGAGGRYGYTF,TRBJ1-2,TRBV4-3,-,TRBD1
TGTGCCAGCAGCCTTGAAGCGGGAGTTCCCGCGGAGCAGTACTTC,CASSLEAGVPAEQYF,TRBJ2-7,TRBV6-5,-,TRBD2
TGTGCCAGCAGCCGCGGCCAGGCGGGAGGGATCACAGATACGCAGTATTTT,CASSRGQAGGITDTQYF,TRBJ2-3,TRBV6-2/TRBV6-3,-,TRBD2
TGTGCCAGCAGCTACGGAACAGTGAGCACAGATACGCAGTATTTT,CASSYGTVSTDTQYF,TRBJ2-3,TRBV5-4,-,-
TGCGCCAGCAGACAGGTCTCTTCCCTCAGCAACTATGGCTACACCTTC,CASRQVSSLSNYGYTF,TRBJ1-2,TRBV5-1,few,-
TGTGCCAGCACCTCCGACTCCAACTACGAGCAGTACTTC,CASTSDSNYEQYF,TRBJ2-7,TRBV7-9,few,-
TGTGCCAGCAGCTTAATGGCTGGGCTGAACACTGAAGCTTTCTTT,CASSLMAGLNTEAFF,TRBJ1-1,TRBV7-3,-,-
TGTGCCAGCAGCTTAGCTTGGTCAGGGGATAGCTCTGAAGCTTTCTTT,CASSLAWSGDSSEAFF,TRBJ1-1,TRBV7-9,-,-
TGTGCCAGCAGCCCCTTCGGGATTACGGGCACCGGGGAGCTGTTTTTT,CASSPFGITGTGELFF,TRBJ2-2,TRBV7-3,-,-
TGTGCCATCAGCGGGACTGGGGCCACTGAAGCTTTCTTT,CAISGTGATEAFF,TRBJ1-1,TRBV10-3,-,-
TGCAGCATTAGCGTAAGCACAGATACGCAGTATTTT,CSISVSTDTQYF,TRBJ2-3,TRBV29-1,-,-
TGTGCCAGCAGTGACAGAATGAACTATGGCTACACCTTC,CASSDRMNYGYTF,TRBJ1-2,TRBV25-1,-,-
TGTGCCATCAGTTCTGATCAGGGGTTGTACACTGAAGCTTTCTTT,CAISSDQGLYTEAFF,TRBJ1-1,TRBV10-3,-,-
TGTGCCAGCAACGAACAGGGGAGGTTGGCCGAGCAGTACTTC,CASNEQGRLAEQYF,TRBJ2-7,TRBV2,-,-
TGTGCCAGCAGCTTAACGGTGGGAGGAGGTAATTCACCCCTCCACTTT,CASSLTVGGGNSPLHF,TRBJ1-6,TRBV11-2,-,-
TGTGCCAGCAGCTCGTCGGAGGGCTTGGAGCAGTTCTTC,CASSSSEGLEQFF,TRBJ2-1,TRBV2,once,-